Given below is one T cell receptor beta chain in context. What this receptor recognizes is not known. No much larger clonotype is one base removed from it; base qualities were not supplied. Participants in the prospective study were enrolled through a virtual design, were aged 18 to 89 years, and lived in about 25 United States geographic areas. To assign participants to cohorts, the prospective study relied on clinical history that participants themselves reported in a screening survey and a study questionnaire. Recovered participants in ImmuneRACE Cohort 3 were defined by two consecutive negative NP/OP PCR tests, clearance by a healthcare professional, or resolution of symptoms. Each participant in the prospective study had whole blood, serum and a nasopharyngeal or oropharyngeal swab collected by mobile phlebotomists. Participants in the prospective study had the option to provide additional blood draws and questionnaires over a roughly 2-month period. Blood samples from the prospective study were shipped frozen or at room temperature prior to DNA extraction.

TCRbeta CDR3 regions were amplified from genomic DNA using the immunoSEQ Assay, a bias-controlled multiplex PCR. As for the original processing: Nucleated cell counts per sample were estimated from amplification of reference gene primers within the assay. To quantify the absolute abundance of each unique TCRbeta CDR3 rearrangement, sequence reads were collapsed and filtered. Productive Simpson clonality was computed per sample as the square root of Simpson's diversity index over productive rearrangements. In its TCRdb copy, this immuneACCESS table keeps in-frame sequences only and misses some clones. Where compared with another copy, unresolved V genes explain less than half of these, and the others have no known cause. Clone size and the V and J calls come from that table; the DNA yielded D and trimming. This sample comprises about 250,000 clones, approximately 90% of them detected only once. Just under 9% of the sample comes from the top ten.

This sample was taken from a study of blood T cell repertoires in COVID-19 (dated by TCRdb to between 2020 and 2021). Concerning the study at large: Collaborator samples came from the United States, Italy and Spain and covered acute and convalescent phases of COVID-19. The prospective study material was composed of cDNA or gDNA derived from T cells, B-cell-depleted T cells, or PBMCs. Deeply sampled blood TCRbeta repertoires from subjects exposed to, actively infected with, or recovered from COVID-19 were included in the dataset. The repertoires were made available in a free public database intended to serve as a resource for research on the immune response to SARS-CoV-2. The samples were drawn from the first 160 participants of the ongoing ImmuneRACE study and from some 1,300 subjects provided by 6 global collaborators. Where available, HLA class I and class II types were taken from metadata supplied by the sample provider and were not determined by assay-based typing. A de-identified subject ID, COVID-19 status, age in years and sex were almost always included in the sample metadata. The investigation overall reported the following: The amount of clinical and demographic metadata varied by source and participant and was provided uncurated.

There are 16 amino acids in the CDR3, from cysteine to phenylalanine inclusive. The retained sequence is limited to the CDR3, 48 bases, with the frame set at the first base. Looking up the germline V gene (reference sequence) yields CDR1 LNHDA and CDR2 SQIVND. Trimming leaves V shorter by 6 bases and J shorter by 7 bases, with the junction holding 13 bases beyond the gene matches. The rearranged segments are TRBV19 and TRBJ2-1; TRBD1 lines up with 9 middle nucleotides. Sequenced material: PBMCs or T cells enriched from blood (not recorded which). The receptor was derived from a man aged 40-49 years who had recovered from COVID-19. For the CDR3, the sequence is CASSNLKGQGRNEQFF. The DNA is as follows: TGTGCCAGTAGCAATCTGAAGGGACAGGGTAGGAATGAGCAGTTCTTC.